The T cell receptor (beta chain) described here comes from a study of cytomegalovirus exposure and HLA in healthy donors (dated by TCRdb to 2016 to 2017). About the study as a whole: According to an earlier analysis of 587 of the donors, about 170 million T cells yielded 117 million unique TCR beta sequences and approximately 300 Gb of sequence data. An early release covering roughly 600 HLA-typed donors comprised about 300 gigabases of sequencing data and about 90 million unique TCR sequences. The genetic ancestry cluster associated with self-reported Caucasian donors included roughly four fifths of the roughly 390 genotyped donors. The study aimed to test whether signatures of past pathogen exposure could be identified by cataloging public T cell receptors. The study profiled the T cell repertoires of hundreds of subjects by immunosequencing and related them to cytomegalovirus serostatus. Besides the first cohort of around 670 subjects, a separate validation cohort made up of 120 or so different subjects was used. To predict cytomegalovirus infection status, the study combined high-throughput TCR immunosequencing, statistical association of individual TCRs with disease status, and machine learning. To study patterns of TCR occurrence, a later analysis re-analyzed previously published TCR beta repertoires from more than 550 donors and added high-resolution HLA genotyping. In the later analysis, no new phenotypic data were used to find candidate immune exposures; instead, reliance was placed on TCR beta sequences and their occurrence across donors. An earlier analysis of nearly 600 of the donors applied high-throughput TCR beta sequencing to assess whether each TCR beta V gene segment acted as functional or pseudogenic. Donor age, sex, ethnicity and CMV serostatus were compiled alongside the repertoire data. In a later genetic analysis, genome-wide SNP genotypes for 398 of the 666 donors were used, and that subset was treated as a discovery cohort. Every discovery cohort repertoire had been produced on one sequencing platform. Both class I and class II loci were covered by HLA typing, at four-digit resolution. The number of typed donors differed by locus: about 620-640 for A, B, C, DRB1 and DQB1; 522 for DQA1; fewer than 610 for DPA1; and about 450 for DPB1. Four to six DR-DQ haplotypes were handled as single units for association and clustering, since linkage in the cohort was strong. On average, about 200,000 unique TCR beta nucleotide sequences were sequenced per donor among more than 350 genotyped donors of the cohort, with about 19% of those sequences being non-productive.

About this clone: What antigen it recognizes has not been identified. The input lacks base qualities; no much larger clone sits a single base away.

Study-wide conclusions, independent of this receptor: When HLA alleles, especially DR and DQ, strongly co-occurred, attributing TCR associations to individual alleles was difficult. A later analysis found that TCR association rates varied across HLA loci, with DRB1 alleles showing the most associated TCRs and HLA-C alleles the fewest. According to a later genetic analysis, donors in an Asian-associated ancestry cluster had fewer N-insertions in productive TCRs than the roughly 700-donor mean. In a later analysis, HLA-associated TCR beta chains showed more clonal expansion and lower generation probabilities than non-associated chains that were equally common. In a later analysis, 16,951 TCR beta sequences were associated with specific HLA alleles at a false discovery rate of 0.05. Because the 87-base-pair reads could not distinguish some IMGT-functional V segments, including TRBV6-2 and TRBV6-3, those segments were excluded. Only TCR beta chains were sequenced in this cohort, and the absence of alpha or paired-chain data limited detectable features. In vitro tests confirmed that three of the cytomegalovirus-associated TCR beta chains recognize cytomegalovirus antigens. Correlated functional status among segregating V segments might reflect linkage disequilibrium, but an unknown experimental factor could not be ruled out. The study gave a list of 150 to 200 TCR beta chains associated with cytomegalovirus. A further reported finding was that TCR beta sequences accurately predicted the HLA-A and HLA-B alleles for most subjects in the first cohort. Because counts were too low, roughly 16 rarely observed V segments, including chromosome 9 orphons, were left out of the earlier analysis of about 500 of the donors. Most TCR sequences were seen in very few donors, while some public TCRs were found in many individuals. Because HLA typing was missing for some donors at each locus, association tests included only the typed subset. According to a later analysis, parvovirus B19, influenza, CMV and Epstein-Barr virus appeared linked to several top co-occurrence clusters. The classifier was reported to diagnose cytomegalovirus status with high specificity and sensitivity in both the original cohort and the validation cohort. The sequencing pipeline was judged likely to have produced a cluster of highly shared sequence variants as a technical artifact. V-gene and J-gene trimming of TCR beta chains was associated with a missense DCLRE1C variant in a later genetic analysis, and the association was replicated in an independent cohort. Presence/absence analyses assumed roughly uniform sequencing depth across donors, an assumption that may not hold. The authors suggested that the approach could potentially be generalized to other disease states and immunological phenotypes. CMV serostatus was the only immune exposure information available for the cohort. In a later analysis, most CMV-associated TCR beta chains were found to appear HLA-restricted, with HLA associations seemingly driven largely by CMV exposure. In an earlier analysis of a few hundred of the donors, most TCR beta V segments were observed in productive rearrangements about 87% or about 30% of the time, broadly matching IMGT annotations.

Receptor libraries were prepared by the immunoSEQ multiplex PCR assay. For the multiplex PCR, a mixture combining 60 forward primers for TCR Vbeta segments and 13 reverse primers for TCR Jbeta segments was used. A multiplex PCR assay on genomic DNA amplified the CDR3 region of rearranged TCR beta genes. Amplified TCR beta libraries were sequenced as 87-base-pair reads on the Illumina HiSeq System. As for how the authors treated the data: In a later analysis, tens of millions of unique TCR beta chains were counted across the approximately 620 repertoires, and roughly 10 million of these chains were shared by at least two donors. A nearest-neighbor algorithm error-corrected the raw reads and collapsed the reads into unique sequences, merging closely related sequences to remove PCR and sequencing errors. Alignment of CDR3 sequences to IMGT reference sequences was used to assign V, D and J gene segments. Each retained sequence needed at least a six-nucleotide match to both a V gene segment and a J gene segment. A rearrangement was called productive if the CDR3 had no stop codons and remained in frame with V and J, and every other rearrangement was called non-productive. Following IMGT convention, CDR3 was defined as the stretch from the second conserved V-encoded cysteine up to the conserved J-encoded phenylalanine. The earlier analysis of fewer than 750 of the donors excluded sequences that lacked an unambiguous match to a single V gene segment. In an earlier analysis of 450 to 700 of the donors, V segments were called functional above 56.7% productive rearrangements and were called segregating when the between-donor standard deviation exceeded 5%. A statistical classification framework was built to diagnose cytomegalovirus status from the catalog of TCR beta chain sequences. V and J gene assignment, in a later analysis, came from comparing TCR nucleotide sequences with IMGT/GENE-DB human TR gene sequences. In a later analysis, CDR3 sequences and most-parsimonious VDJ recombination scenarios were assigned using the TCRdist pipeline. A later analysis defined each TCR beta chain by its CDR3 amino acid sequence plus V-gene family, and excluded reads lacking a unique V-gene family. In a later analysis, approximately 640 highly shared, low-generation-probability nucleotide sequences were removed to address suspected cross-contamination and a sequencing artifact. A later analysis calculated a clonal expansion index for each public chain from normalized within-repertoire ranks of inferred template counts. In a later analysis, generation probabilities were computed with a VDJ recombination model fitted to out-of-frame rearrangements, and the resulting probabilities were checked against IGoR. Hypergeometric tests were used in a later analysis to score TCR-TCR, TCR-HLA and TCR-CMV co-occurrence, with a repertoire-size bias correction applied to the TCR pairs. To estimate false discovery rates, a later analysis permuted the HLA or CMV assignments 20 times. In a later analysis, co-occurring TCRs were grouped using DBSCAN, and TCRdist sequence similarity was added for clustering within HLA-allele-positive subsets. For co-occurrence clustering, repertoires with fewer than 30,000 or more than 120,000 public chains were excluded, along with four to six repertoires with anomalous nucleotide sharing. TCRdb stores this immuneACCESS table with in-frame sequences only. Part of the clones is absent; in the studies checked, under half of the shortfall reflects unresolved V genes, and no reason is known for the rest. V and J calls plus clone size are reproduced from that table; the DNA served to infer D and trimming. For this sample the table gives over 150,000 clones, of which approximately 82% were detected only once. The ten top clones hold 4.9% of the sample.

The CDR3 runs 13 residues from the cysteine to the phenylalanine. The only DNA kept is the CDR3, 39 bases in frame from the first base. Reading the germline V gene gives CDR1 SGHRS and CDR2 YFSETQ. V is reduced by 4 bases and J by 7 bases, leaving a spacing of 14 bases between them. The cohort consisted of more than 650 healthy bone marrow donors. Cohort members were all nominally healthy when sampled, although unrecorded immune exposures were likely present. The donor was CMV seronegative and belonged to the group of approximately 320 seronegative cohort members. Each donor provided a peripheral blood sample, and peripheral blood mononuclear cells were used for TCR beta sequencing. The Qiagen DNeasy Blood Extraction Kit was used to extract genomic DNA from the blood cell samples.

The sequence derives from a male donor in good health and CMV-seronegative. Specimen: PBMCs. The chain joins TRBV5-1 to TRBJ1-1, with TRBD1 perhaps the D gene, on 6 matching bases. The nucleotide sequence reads TGCGCCAGCAGCCGGGACAAGTTAATTGAAGCTTTCTTT. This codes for CASSRDKLIEAFF.